What follows is one TCR beta chain and its context. The sample comes from a study of blood T cell repertoires in COVID-19. Study details: Donors in the United States, Italy and Spain gave samples during acute or convalescent COVID-19. T cells, B-cell-depleted T cells, or PBMCs supplied cDNA or gDNA.

This CDR3 has 15 amino acids. The V gene's germline CDR1 is LGHDT and CDR2 YNNKEL (reference sequence). Trimming left V 4 bases short and J 8 bases short, with 20 bases between. Participants spanned ages about 18 to 100 years and resided in 20 to 30 US areas. The recovered donors of Cohort 3 showed two negative PCRs, clearance, or symptom resolution. Sequencing used immunoSEQ multiplex PCR; TCRdb keeps in-frame clones, though not all of them. The sample has 110,000 to 150,000 clones, 75% to 90% seen once. This clonotype was sampled from a man aged 60 to 69 who had recovered from COVID-19. Sequencing was performed on PBMCs or T cells enriched from blood (not recorded which). This chain links TRBV3-1 (or the pseudogene TRBV3-2) with TRBJ1-2, with D tentatively TRBD1 (6 bases). The CDR3 DNA follows: TGTGCCAGCAGCCTCGACAGGTCCGGGGTCTCCGGCTACACCTTC. Translated, it gives CASSLDRSGVSGYTF.